Below are 23 T cell receptor beta chains sequenced from a single sample in a study of cytomegalovirus exposure and HLA in healthy donors. The PCR employed 60 Vbeta primers together with 13 Jbeta primers. TCRdb keeps only in-frame clones here, not all; method: immunoSEQ multiplex PCR. Of about 98,000 clones detected, over 60% appear once; the ten largest clones hold approximately 15%. Sequenced sample: PBMCs. Source of these receptors: a man in his 60s in good health and CMV-seropositive.

This chain joins TRBV7-6 and TRBJ2-7; a weak D match, TRBD1 (5 bases). The germline V gene encodes CDR1 SGHVS and CDR2 FNYEAQ. The germline V and J ends were trimmed by 1 base and 1 base, with 8 bases remaining between them. The CDR3 is 14 residues long. The CDR3 loop is CASSLGPGSYEQYF. The CDR3 bases are TGTGCCAGCAGCTTAGGGCCAGGGTCCTACGAGCAGTACTTC.

The CDR3 region has the DNA TGTGCCAGCAGGGGACAGGGGGCAACCTACGAGCAGTACTTC. Encoded protein: CASRGQGATYEQYF. The V and J genes are TRBV6-6 and TRBJ2-7, with TRBD1 matching over 12 bases. The CDR3 runs to 14 residues. The germline gives CDR1 MNHNY, CDR2 SVGAGI (reference sequence). V gave up 6 bases and J gave up 2 bases; unmatched junction bases: 2.

This chain joins TRBV4-3 and TRBJ2-7; weak D call: TRBD2 (5 bases). The germline gives CDR1 LGHNA, CDR2 YSLEER. V dropped 0 bases and J dropped 1 base, with 16 bases sitting between them. There are 17 residues in the CDR3. The CDR3 bases are TGCGCCAGCAGCCAAGATTTGGCTTCGGGGAATTCCTACGAGCAGTACTTC. Amino acids: CASSQDLASGNSYEQYF.

The chain uses TRBV29-1 and TRBJ2-3; TRBD2 agrees at 8 bases. Germline assignment: CDR1 SQVTM and CDR2 ANQGSEA. The CDR3 runs 18 residues. The ends lost 5 bases at V and 5 bases at J; junction bases unmatched: 21. Written as DNA, the CDR3 is TGCAGCGTTTCGGGGGAGAGTTTCGGGGGGGGATGGGGAGATACGCAGTATTTT. This translates into CSVSGESFGGGWGDTQYF.

This chain uses TRBV7-2 with TRBJ2-4, with 7 bases lining up with TRBD1. The V segment lost 5 bases and the J segment 0 bases; nucleotides outside the gene matches: 7. The CDR3 has 16 amino acids. Germline CDR1 and CDR2: SGHTA and FQGNSA. The CDR3 region is CASSRDRAAAKNIQYF. The CDR3 DNA is TGTGCCAGCAGCCGCGACAGGGCGGCAGCCAAAAACATTCAGTACTTC.

The rearrangement links TRBV28 to TRBJ1-5, with TRBD1 identical over 7 bases. V lost 3 bases and J lost 0; bases outside the gene matches: 5. The germline CDR1 and CDR2 sequences are MDHEN and SYDVKM. The CDR3 spans 16 residues. The CDR3 DNA follows: TGTGCCAGCAGTTTCCCGGGACAGTATAGCAATCAGCCCCAGCATTTT. This encodes CASSFPGQYSNQPQHF. Full variable domain (rest looked up from reference TRBV28 and TRBJ1-5): DVKVTQSSRYLVKRTGEKVFLECVQDMDHENMFWYRQDPGLGLRLIYFSYDVKMKEKGDIPEGYSVSREKKERFSLILESASTNQTSMYLCASSFPGQYSNQPQHFGDGTRLSIL.

The CDR3 region has the DNA TGTGCCAGCAGCTTACCAGGGACCTACGAGCAGTACTTC. As protein: CASSLPGTYEQYF. V usage is TRBV7-9 and J usage is TRBJ2-7; possible D gene TRBD1, 5 bases. The germline gives CDR1 SEHNR, CDR2 FQNEAQ (reference sequence). This CDR3 spans 13 amino acids. Deletions cut 2 bases from V and 2 bases from J, with 7 bases between.

The DNA for the CDR3 is TGTGCCACCAGCAGAGATCAATTTGCTAGCTCCTACGAGCAGTACTTC. This codes for CATSRDQFASSYEQYF. The chain is built from TRBV15 and TRBJ2-7; D not resolved. The germline V gene encodes CDR1 LNHNV and CDR2 YYDKDF (reference sequence). CDR3 length equals 16 residues. The V and J ends lost 0 bases and 0 bases respectively, with 12 bases between them.

The chain couples TRBV15 to TRBJ2-3; possibly TRBD2 for D (7 bases). Germline V gene data show CDR1 as LNHNV and CDR2 as YYDKDF (reference sequence). Trimming took 4 bases from V and 0 from J, leaving 14 bases between them. The CDR3 has 16 residues. CDR3 DNA: TGTGCCACCAGCATCGGGGGGCCCATTAGCACAGATACGCAGTATTTT. This codes for CATSIGGPISTDTQYF.

The chain uses TRBV5-1 and TRBJ2-3; the match to TRBD1 covers 7 bases. V dropped 0 bases and J dropped 6; count of bases not matched to a gene: 4. The CDR3 totals 14 residues. Germline lookup yields CDR1 SGHRS and CDR2 YFSETQ. The CDR3 region is CASSLGTGWDTQYF. The CDR3 DNA reads as TGCGCCAGCAGCTTGGGGACAGGCTGGGATACGCAGTATTTT.

This chain links TRBV4-1 with TRBJ2-6; D is possibly TRBD2 (6 bases). The V end lost 5 bases, the J end lost 0 bases, and 20 bases lay between the germline ends. This CDR3 has 19 residues. Germline V gene lookup returns CDR1 MGHRA and CDR2 YSYEKL. The CDR3 loop is CASSFIGGVQSSGANVLTF. CDR3 nucleotide sequence: TGCGCCAGCAGCTTCATTGGAGGGGTGCAAAGCTCTGGGGCCAACGTCCTGACTTTC.

This chain uses TRBV14 with TRBJ1-1; D is unclear. The CDR3 covers 16 residues. The V end lost 0 bases, the J end lost 3 bases, and 14 bases lay between the germline ends. Germline CDR1 SGHDN, CDR2 FVKESK. The chain's CDR3 is CASSQEAIRVDTEAFF. The CDR3 coding sequence is TGTGCCAGCAGCCAAGAAGCGATCCGAGTTGACACTGAAGCTTTCTTT.

The chain employs TRBV5-4 and TRBJ2-5, with 7 bases fitting TRBD1. This CDR3 contains 14 residues. The V gene's germline CDR1 is SGHNT and CDR2 YYREEE (reference sequence). Trimming cost V 3 bases and J 0 bases; bases outside gene matches: 2. CDR3 DNA sequence: TGTGCCAGCAGCTGGGACAGATACCAAGAGACCCAGTACTTC. Translating it yields CASSWDRYQETQYF. The whole variable domain, remainder taken from reference TRBV5-4 and TRBJ2-5, is ETGVTQSPTHLIKTRGQQVTLRCSSQSGHNTVSWYQQALGQGPQFIFQYYREEENGRGNFPPRFSGLQFPNYSSELNVNALELDDSALYLCASSWDRYQETQYFGPGTRLLVL.

The V and J genes are TRBV13 and TRBJ2-7; D might be TRBD2 (5 bases). Per germline, CDR1 PRHDT and CDR2 FYEKMQ (reference sequence). V was trimmed by 5 bases and J by 0 bases, leaving 11 bases between them. This CDR3 comprises 14 residues. The CDR3 DNA reads TGTGCCAGCAGCACCCGGGAAAGCTCCTACGAGCAGTACTTC. This encodes CASSTRESSYEQYF.

The J gene is TRBJ1-1, the V gene TRBV5-1; a weak D match, TRBD1 (5 bases). CDR1 and CDR2 from the germline V gene are SGHRS and YFSETQ. The CDR3 spans 14 residues. Trimming pared 2 bases from V and 11 bases from J, leaving 19 bases between. CDR3 loop: CASSFSKQGGDAFF. The DNA for the CDR3 is TGCGCCAGCAGCTTTAGTAAGCAGGGTGGCGACGCTTTCTTT.

This chain joins TRBV9 and TRBJ1-2, with TRBD1 as a possible D gene (5 bases). This CDR3 is 14 amino acids long. Germline CDR1 and CDR2: SGDLS and YYNGEE. Trimming left V 0 bases short and J 7 bases short, with 13 bases between. The CDR3 protein is CASSVGDSVGGYTF. The CDR3 DNA reads TGTGCCAGCAGCGTAGGAGACAGCGTCGGTGGCTACACCTTC.

The CDR3 sequence is CASSSGGGPDTQYF. DNA for the CDR3: TGTGCCAGCAGTTCCGGGGGAGGACCAGATACGCAGTATTTT. The J gene is TRBJ2-3, the V gene TRBV6-5; D is perhaps TRBD2 (6 bases). CDR3 length equals 14 residues. Trimming left V 4 bases short and J 4 bases short, with 12 bases between. Germline V gene lookup returns CDR1 MNHEY and CDR2 SVGAGI.

The gene calls are TRBV9 and TRBJ2-5; 7 bases align to TRBD2. CDR1 and CDR2 from the germline V gene are SGDLS and YYNGEE. The CDR3 is made up of 12 amino acids. The trim removed 7 bases at V and 5 bases at J, leaving 5 bases unmatched. The CDR3 region has the DNA TGTGCCAGCGGGGAGGGATGGGAGACCCAGTACTTC. Its translation is CASGEGWETQYF.

The rearrangement links TRBV7-9 to TRBJ1-2, with D unresolved. The germline CDR1 and CDR2 sequences are SEHNR and FQNEAQ (reference sequence). Trimming cost V 11 bases and J 0 bases, with 10 bases left between them. The CDR3 consists of 12 residues. The CDR3 nucleotides are TGTGCCGGCGAGGAGGCTAACTATGGCTACACCTTC. Its protein is CAGEEANYGYTF.

CDR3 loop: CASSGNRGNEQFF. The CDR3 nucleotides read TGTGCCAGCAGCGGGAACAGGGGCAATGAGCAGTTCTTC. The V and J genes are TRBV11-3 and TRBJ2-1; 7 bases map to TRBD1. Unmatched junction bases numbered 4, after V lost 5 bases and J lost 6 bases. The V gene's germline CDR1 is SGHNT and CDR2 YENEEA. The CDR3 has 13 residues.

The chain links TRBV2 to TRBJ1-2, with D tentatively TRBD1 (6 bases). Germline V lookup: CDR1 SNHLY, CDR2 FYNNEI. CDR3 length equals 12 residues. The V end lost 6 bases, the J end lost 8 bases, and 13 bases lay between the germline ends. CDR3 coding DNA: TGTGCCAGCAGACCAACAGGGATCGGCTACACCTTC. As protein: CASRPTGIGYTF.

The chain couples TRBV5-4 to TRBJ2-5, with 9 bases matching TRBD1. The J call is doubtful: the DNA matches TRBJ2-7 better. Germline loops: CDR1 SGHNT, CDR2 YYREEE (reference sequence). The CDR3 consists of 15 residues. CDR3: CASSVGQGSSYEQYF. The CDR3 DNA sequence: TGTGCCAGCAGCGTCGGACAGGGGAGCTCCTACGAGCAGTACTTC.

This clone was seen a single time. This chain uses TRBV2 with TRBJ2-2; no clear D. Germline assignment: CDR1 SNHLY and CDR2 FYNNEI. The CDR3 loop spans 12 amino acids. Trimming stripped 7 bases from V and 3 bases from J, with 6 bases between. CDR3 DNA: TGTGCCAGCAATGTCTACACCGGGGAGCTGTTTTTT. The encoded protein is CASNVYTGELFF.